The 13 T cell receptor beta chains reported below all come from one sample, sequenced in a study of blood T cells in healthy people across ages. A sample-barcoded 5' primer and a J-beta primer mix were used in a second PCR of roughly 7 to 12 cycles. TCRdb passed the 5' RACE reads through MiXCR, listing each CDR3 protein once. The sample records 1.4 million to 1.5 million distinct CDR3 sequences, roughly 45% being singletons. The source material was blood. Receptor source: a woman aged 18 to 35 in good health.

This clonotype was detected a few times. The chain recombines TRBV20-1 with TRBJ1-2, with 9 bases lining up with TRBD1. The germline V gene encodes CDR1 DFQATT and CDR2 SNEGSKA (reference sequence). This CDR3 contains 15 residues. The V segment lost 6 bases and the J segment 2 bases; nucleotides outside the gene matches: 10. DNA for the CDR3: TGCAGTGCCCGCAGACAGGGGGGGCTGAACTATGGCTACACCTTC. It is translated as CSARRQGGLNYGYTF.

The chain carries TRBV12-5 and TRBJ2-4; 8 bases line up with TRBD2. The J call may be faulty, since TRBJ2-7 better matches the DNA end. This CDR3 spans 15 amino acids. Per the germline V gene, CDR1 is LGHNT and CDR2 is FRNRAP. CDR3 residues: CASGLAGGGEYEQYF. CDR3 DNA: TGTGCTAGTGGTCTCGCCGGGGGGGGCGAATACGAGCAGTACTTC.

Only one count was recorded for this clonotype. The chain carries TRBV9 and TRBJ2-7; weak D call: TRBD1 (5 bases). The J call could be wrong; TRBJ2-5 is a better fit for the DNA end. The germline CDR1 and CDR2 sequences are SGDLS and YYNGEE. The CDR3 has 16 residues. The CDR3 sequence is CASSHSKRDLGATQYF. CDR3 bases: TGTGCCAGCAGCCATTCTAAAAGGGATTTAGGGGCGACCCAGTACTTC.

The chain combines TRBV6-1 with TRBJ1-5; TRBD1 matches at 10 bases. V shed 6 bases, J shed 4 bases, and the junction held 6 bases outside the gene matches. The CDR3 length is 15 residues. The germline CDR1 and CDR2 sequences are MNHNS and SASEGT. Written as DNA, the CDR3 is TGTGCCAGCAGGACGGGACAGGGGAGAAATCAGCCCCAGCATTTT. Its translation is CASRTGQGRNQPQHF.

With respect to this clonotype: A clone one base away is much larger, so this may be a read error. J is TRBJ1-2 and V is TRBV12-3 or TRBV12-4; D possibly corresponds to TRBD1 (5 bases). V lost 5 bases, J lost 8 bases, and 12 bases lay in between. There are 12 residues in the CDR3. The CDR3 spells CASSRGSWGYTF. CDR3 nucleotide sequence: TGTGCCAGCAGTCGGGGCAGTTGGGGCTACACCTTC.

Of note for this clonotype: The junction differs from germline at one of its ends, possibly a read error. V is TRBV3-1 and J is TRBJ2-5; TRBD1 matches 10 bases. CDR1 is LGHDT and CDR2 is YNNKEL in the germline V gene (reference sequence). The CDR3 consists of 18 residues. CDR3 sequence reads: CASSQAISLTGGWNEQYF. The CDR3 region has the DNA TGTGCCAGCAGCCAAGCAATTTCCCTGACAGGGGGCTGGAATGAGCAGTACTTT.

CDR3 in amino acids: CSAPHLVIGGPTDTQYF. CDR3 nucleotides: TGCAGTGCTCCCCACCTGGTGATAGGGGGCCCCACAGATACGCAGTATTTT. The chain uses TRBV20-1 and TRBJ2-3; TRBD1 matches 7 bases. CDR1 is DFQATT and CDR2 is SNEGSKA in the germline V gene (reference sequence). The ends lost 5 bases at V and 2 bases at J; junction bases unmatched: 16. The CDR3 extends over 17 amino acids.

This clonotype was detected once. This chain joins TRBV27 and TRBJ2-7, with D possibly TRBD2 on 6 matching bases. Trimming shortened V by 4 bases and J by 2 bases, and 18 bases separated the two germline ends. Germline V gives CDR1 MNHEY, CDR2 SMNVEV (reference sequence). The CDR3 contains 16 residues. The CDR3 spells CASSYSHGTSPYEQYF. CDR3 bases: TGTGCCAGCAGTTACTCTCACGGGACTTCTCCCTACGAGCAGTACTTC.

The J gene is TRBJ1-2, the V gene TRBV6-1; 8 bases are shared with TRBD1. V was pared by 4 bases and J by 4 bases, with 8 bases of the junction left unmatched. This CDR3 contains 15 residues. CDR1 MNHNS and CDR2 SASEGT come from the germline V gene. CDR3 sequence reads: CASSGTSGQGYGYTF. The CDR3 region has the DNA TGTGCCAGCAGTGGAACGTCCGGACAGGGCTATGGCTACACCTTC.

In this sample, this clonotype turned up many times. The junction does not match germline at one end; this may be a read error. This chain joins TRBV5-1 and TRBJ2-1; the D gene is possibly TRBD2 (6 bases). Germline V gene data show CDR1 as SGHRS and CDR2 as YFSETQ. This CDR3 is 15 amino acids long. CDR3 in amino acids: CASSLSGVSYNEQFF. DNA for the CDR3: TGTGCCAGCAGCCTTAGCGGAGTCTCCTACAATGAGCAGTTCTTC.

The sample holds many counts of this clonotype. CDR3 loop: CASSLGGPNQPQHF. The CDR3 coding sequence is TGTGCCAGCAGCTTAGGTGGCCCTAATCAGCCCCAGCATTTT. This rearrangement joins TRBV11-1 to TRBJ1-5; D not resolved. The V gene's germline CDR1 is SGHAT and CDR2 FQDESV (reference sequence). The V and J ends lost 1 base and 4 bases respectively, with 8 bases between them. The CDR3 is made up of 14 amino acids.

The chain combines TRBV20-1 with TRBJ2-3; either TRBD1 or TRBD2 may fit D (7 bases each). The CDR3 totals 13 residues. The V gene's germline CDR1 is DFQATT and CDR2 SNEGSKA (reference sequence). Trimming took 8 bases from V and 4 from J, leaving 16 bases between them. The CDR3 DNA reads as TGCAGTCAGGGGGGGGCCATCGCAGATACGCAGTATTTT. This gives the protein CSQGGAIADTQYF.

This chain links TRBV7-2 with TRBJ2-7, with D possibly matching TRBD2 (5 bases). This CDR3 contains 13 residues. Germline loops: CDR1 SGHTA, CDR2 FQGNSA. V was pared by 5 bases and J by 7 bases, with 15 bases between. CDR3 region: CASSASGYNEQYF. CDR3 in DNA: TGTGCCAGCAGCGCCAGCGGTTACAATGAGCAGTACTTC.